Listed below are T cell receptor beta chains from one sample, sequenced in a study of identical twins. TCRdb reprocessed the 5' RACE reads with MiXCR, giving one entry per CDR3 protein. This table holds fewer than 800,000 distinct CDR3 sequences, around 7.5% found once. The data also belong to a second study, concerning yellow fever vaccine responses in identical twins.

Sequencing was done on a sample of PBMCs. The receptors here all came from a woman aged 18-29 years in good health. Both conserved end residues are part of each CDR3. D genes are given only for firm matches. The size field is filled for only some rows; it gives once, few, many or a size class.

-	-	TRBV20-1	TRBJ1-1	TGCAGTGCTAGAGAGGGCAGGGGCGCGTCTGAAGCTTTCTTT	CSAREGRGASEAFF
-	-	TRBV12-3/TRBV12-4	TRBJ2-5	TGTGCCAGCAGCCCACTGGCAGTGGGAGAGACCCAGTACTTC	CASSPLAVGETQYF
-	-	TRBV5-1	TRBJ2-1	TGCGCCAGCAGCTTGGACGGCGAATGGGGCGATGAGCAGTTCTTC	CASSLDGEWGDEQFF
-	-	TRBV4-1	TRBJ2-3	TGCGCCAGCAGCCCCAGAGGGGGGCCAGGGGGGGTTTCAGATACGCAGTATTTT	CASSPRGGPGGVSDTQYF
-	-	TRBV20-1	TRBJ2-7	TGCAGTGCTATTGGTCCCACCCGAGGGTTTCAGAGGGGCCTTTCCCACTACGAGCAGTACTTC	CSAIGPTRGFQRGLSHYEQYF
-	many	TRBV4-1	TRBJ1-1	TGCGCCAGCAGCCAAATGGGCAGCCGGAACACTGAAGCTTTCTTT	CASSQMGSRNTEAFF
-	many	TRBV4-1	TRBJ2-1	TGCGCCCATTCGGAGGGGTTGAGCTCCTACAATGAGCAGTTCTTC	CAHSEGLSSYNEQFF
-	many	TRBV12-3/TRBV12-4	TRBJ2-3	TGTGCCAGCAGAATATGGGGCACAGATACGCAGTATTTT	CASRIWGTDTQYF
TRBD2	many	TRBV4-2	TRBJ2-5	TGTGCCAGCAGCCAAGGCACGGAGATAGCGGGGGGTGAAACCCAAGAGACCCAGTACTTC	CASSQGTEIAGGETQETQYF
TRBD2	-	TRBV10-3	TRBJ2-4	TGTGCCATCAGTGAGGGGACTAGCGGGGCCCTTTTAGCCAAAAACATTCAGTACTTC	CAISEGTSGALLAKNIQYF
-	-	TRBV20-1	TRBJ2-1	TGCAGTGCTAGAGAGTTGGGCGGGAAAAGTAATGAGCAGTTCTTC	CSARELGGKSNEQFF
-	many	TRBV12-3/TRBV12-4	TRBJ1-4	TGTGCCAGCAGTGCCGGGACAACTAATGAAAAACTGTTTTTT	CASSAGTTNEKLFF
-	many	TRBV12-3/TRBV12-4	TRBJ1-5	TGTGCCAGCAGCTTAGAAGGGGATGGCAATCAGCCCCAGCATTTT	CASSLEGDGNQPQHF
TRBD2	-	TRBV7-9	TRBJ2-7	TGTGCCAGCAGCTTCACCGGGACTAGCGAAGCCTACGAGCAGTACTTC	CASSFTGTSEAYEQYF
-	few	TRBV12-3/TRBV12-4	TRBJ2-2	TGTGCCAGCAGGTACGAGGGACTTAACACCGGGGAGCTGTTTTTT	CASRYEGLNTGELFF
-	few	TRBV3-1	TRBJ1-3	TGTGCCAGCTCCCAAGAGGTGCCATCTGGAAACACCATATATTTT	CASSQEVPSGNTIYF
-	many	TRBV12-3/TRBV12-4	TRBJ2-1	TGTGCCAGCAGTTTGAATACCAACCAAGGGACTGAGCAGTTCTTC	CASSLNTNQGTEQFF
TRBD2	-	TRBV5-1	TRBJ2-1	TGCGCCAGCAGCTTGGCCGTCCAGCGGGGGGGCCTAAATGAGCAGTTCTTC	CASSLAVQRGGLNEQFF
TRBD2	-	TRBV20-1	TRBJ2-1	TGCAGTGCTAGAGATGGGGGGGTTGGGGACAATGAGCAGTTCTTC	CSARDGGVGDNEQFF
-	-	TRBV5-1	TRBJ2-1	TGCGCCAGCAGCTTGGCGGACGGGAGTATCGATGAGCAGTTCTTC	CASSLADGSIDEQFF
TRBD2	many	TRBV12-3/TRBV12-4	TRBJ2-1	TGTGCCAGCAGCTATGGACTAGCGGGAGACAATGAGCAGTTCTTC	CASSYGLAGDNEQFF
-	-	TRBV2	TRBJ2-2	TGTGCCAGCAAGAAACAGAAAAACACCGGGGAGCTGTTTTTT	CASKKQKNTGELFF
TRBD1	-	TRBV20-1	TRBJ1-2	TGCAGTGCTAGACACGGGACAGGGAGGAACTATGGCTACACCTTC	CSARHGTGRNYGYTF
TRBD1	-	TRBV28	TRBJ2-6	TGTGCCAGCGTGACAGGGGCACTCTCTGGGGCCAACGTCCTGACTTTC	CASVTGALSGANVLTF
-	-	TRBV7-9	TRBJ2-7	TGTGCCAGCAGCTTAGCGAAGCAGGTCCAGTACTTC	CASSLAKQVQYF
TRBD1	few	TRBV6-2/TRBV6-3	TRBJ1-5	TGTGCCAGCAGTGGGACTTACAGGGGAGTACGACAGCCCCAGCATTTT	CASSGTYRGVRQPQHF
TRBD2	-	TRBV7-9	TRBJ2-1	TGTGCCAGCAGCTTAACGTCCGGCGGGAGACGCCACAATGAGCAGTTCTTC	CASSLTSGGRRHNEQFF
-	-	TRBV5-6	TRBJ2-7	TGTGCCAGCAGCTTGGACAGGTACCTACGACGCGAGCAGTACTTC	CASSLDRYLRREQYF
TRBD2	-	TRBV28	TRBJ2-1	TGTGCCAGCAGTTTAGTATTAGCGGGAGAGTACAATGAGCAGTTCTTC	CASSLVLAGEYNEQFF
-	-	TRBV23-1	TRBJ2-4	TGCGCCAGCAGTCAACCGGGACGGAAGCTAGCCAAAAACATTCAGTACTTC	CASSQPGRKLAKNIQYF
-	few	TRBV7-9	TRBJ2-1	TGTGCCAGCAGCTTAGCGCCGAACAATGAGCAGTTCTTC	CASSLAPNNEQFF
TRBD1	-	TRBV28	TRBJ2-1	TGTGCCAGCAGCAATCCGGGACAGCCACAGTTCTTC	CASSNPGQPQFF
TRBD2	-	TRBV7-8	TRBJ2-7	TGTGCCAGCAGCTTATACGAGGGACTAGCGGCACACTACGAGCAGTACTTC	CASSLYEGLAAHYEQYF
-	-	TRBV2	TRBJ2-5	TGTGCCAGCTCAAATTGGAGGGAATTGACCCAGTACTTC	CASSNWRELTQYF
-	few	TRBV3-1	TRBJ1-5	TGTGCCAGCAGCCAAGGTTTTTCGGGGGGTTTGCAGCCCCAGCATTTT	CASSQGFSGGLQPQHF
-	many	TRBV7-3	TRBJ2-2	TGTGCCAGCAGCAAGGACTATAACACCGGGGAGCTGTTTTTT	CASSKDYNTGELFF
TRBD2	many	TRBV12-3/TRBV12-4	TRBJ2-1	TGTGCCAGCAGTTTTCCAGCGGGAGGACCTGGCGGGGAGCAGTTCTTC	CASSFPAGGPGGEQFF
-	many	TRBV29-1	TRBJ1-1	TGCAGCGGTGGTGGAGGACGCGAGAACACTGAAGCTTTCTTT	CSGGGGRENTEAFF
-	many	TRBV25-1	TRBJ1-6	TGTGCCAGCGCCCCGGGGGGTAATTCACCCCTCCACTTT	CASAPGGNSPLHF
TRBD2	many	TRBV20-1	TRBJ2-5	TGCAGTGCTAGTCCCCTAGCGGGACCACTCGGAGAGACCCAGTACTTC	CSASPLAGPLGETQYF
-	many	TRBV12-3/TRBV12-4	TRBJ1-2	TGTGCCAGCAGTTTTGACAGCGGGTATGGCTACACCTTC	CASSFDSGYGYTF
TRBD1	many	TRBV5-6	TRBJ2-2	TGTGCCAGCAGCCTGCCGACAGGGGCGGCCGGGGAGCTGTTTTTT	CASSLPTGAAGELFF
-	many	TRBV3-1	TRBJ1-1	TGTGCCAGCAGGATGCATACAGGGAGCACTGAAGCTTTCTTT	CASRMHTGSTEAFF
-	-	TRBV6-5	TRBJ1-3	TGTGCCAGCAGTTACACCCAGGGAAACACCATATATTTT	CASSYTQGNTIYF
-	-	TRBV5-1	TRBJ1-1	TGCGCCAGCAGCTTGGCCGTTCACAGGGAGGCTTTCTTT	CASSLAVHREAFF
-	few	TRBV9	TRBJ2-7	TGTGCCAGCAGCTTACATGACTTAGGCGAGCAGTACTTC	CASSLHDLGEQYF
TRBD2	-	TRBV20-1	TRBJ2-1	TGCAGTGCTAGACGGTTAGCGGGAGGACCCTACAATGAGCAGTTCTTC	CSARRLAGGPYNEQFF
-	-	TRBV28	TRBJ2-2	TGTGCCAGCATCAGAGGAGGGGCGGGCGGGGAGCTGTTTTTT	CASIRGGAGGELFF
TRBD2	many	TRBV12-3/TRBV12-4	TRBJ2-2	TGTGCCAGCAGTCGGACTAGCGGGGGGGTATTAGGGGAGCTGTTTTTT	CASSRTSGGVLGELFF
TRBD1	many	TRBV25-1	TRBJ2-5	TGTGCCAGCAGTGAAGGGACAGTCAGATTACCAGAGACCCAGTACTTC	CASSEGTVRLPETQYF
-	-	TRBV20-1	TRBJ2-7	TGCAGTGCTCTACGCGGAGGGCCAAACGAGCAGTACTTC	CSALRGGPNEQYF
-	-	TRBV12-3/TRBV12-4	TRBJ1-6	TGTGCCAGCAGTTTAGCGCAGGACAGAAATTCACCCCTCCACTTT	CASSLAQDRNSPLHF